A single TCR beta chain is shown here with its context. Its target is not known. Other DNA sequences of this sample code for an identical CDR3. Germline V CDR1 and CDR2: SGHTA, FQGTGA. Deletions cut 2 bases from V and 0 bases from J, with 7 bases between. The CDR3 consists of 14 residues. The sample comes from a study of shared clonotypes between healthy human individuals. Assay used: immunoSEQ multiplex PCR; TCRdb lists only in-frame clones, some missing. Of approximately 2,000,000 clones in the sample, 92% are singletons; the top ten hold 0.37%. The study, taken as a whole, reports: Clonotypes that were shared across a few donors made up around 4.6% of naive CD4 clonotypes. As a rule, naive subsets had a larger estimated richness than memory subsets.

The rearrangement links TRBV7-3 to TRBJ1-1; no reliable D call. The receptor was isolated from a man aged 18 to 30 in good health. Some clones in this sample may be carry-over from other donors' samples. What was sequenced was naive CD4+ T cells from PBMCs. Subset indicated: CD45RA+ positively selected. Here the CDR3 DNA reads TGTGCCAGCAGCTTATTGGGCCTGAACACTGAAGCTTTCTTT. Encoded protein: CASSLLGLNTEAFF.